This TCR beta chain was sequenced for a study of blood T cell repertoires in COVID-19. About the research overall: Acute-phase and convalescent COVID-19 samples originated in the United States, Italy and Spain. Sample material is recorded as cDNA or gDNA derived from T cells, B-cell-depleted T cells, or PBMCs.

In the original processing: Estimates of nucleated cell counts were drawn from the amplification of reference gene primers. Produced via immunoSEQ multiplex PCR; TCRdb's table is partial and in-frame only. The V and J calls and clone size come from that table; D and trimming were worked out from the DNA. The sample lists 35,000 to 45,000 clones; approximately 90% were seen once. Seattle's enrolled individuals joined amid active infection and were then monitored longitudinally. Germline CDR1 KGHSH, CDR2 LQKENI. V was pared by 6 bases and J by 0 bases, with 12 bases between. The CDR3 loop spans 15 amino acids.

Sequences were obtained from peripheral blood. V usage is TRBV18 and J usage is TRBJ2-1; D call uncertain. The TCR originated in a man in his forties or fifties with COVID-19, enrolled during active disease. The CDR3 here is CASSERQGSYNEQFF. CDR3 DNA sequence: TGTGCCAGCTCGGAAAGACAAGGCTCCTACAATGAGCAGTTCTTC.